This TCR beta chain was identified in a study of blood T cells in healthy people across ages (dated by TCRdb to 2015 to 2017). With respect to the entire study: In model experiments, roughly one uniquely barcoded TCR beta cDNA molecule per two T cells was captured by template switching. Age-related changes in TCR beta repertoire diversity were measured in the study by deep sequencing normalized with unique cDNA molecular identifiers. The donors were divided into four age groups: young (average about 15 years), middle-aged (about 40), aged (around 67) and long-lived (around 87). To avoid experimental bias, donors of different ages were spread randomly across the sequencing lanes. Two additional independent replicas of 1 million unique cDNA reads from the same blood draw were analyzed for two donors (one aged 18 to 30 and one aged 80 or older).

Reading the germline V gene gives CDR1 KGHDR and CDR2 SFDVKD. V lost 4 bases and J lost 5 bases, and the count of bases not matched to a germline gene is 7. The CDR3 goes from the cysteine to the phenylalanine over 15 residues. The read is trimmed to its CDR3 DNA, 45 bases read in frame from base 1. Libraries were prepared through 5' RACE. The sequencing machine was an Illumina HiSeq 2500. The second PCR ran for about 6 to 11 cycles and used a J-beta primer mix along with a sample-barcoded 5' primer. A unique molecular identifier was introduced onto each TCR beta cDNA molecule by a template-switch 5' adaptor carrying 12 random nucleotides. At least 2.5 million CDR3-containing paired-end reads were obtained from each sample. First-strand cDNA was synthesized from all RNA with the Mint cDNA synthesis kit, primed by a TRBC-specific oligonucleotide. Following uracil-DNA glycosylase treatment, all cDNA underwent a first 18-cycle PCR with the universal primers M1SS and BC2_uni_R. The published analysis was carried out like this. For normalization, 1 million high-quality reads were randomly selected from each sample, with every read carrying a distinct molecular identifier. Reads sharing molecular identifiers were discarded rather than binned into consensus sequences. MiTCR, run with a Q25 quality threshold and the strictest error-elimination algorithm, handled CDR3 identification, clonotype clustering and error correction. Lower-bound total TCR beta diversity was estimated with a nonparametric unseen species model using Euler transformation. TCRdb ran its own pipeline on the public reads, namely fastp trimming at Q25 and MiXCR clone calling, and kept in-frame beta chains. Entries are consolidated by CDR3 protein sequence, retaining the most common genes and DNA. The V and J calls and clone size come from TCRdb's table, not from the authors' own analysis. Counted in this sample were just under 750,000 distinct CDR3 sequences; 20% to 25% of them appeared once. The biggest ten clones account for about 22% of the sample.

Donors were 39 systemically healthy Caucasian individuals from Russia aged roughly 6 to 90 years. Each donor gave around 9 milliliters of peripheral blood, collected into EDTA-treated Vacutainer tubes. Ficoll-Paque density-gradient centrifugation was used to isolate PBMCs, with at least 6.5 million per sample. Total RNA, at least 6 micrograms per sample, was extracted from PBMCs with Trizol reagent. For every donor, an aliquot of PBMCs went through flow cytometry to measure the percentages of naive CD45RAhigh/CD27high T cells. Beyond this particular receptor, the publication reports: There was a strong correlation between observed TCR beta diversity and the percentage of naive T cells measured by flow cytometry. Estimates of total diversity based on one million sequenced T cells were considered lower bounds and underestimates. Because donor CMV infection status was unknown, age-related changes in expanded clonotypes were potentially confounded. Bulk unsorted PBMC profiling prevented conclusive comparison of naive and antigen-experienced compartments. Compared with the aged group, more naive CD4+ T cells, fewer expanded clones and increased TCR diversity were shown by the long-lived group, suggesting age selection. Observed TCR beta diversity per million T cells fell roughly linearly with age, and a significant reduction was already apparent by age approximately 40.

In its sample, this clonotype was seen a few times. Its antigen is still unknown. There are no base qualities to consult, and no much larger clone falls within one base. Recombination connected TRBV24-1 to TRBJ2-5, with TRBD1 identical over 9 junction bases. The TCR originated in a man in his 70s in good health. The material sequenced was blood. The nucleotide sequence is given as TGTGCCACCAGTGAACCCCGGACAGGGGTGGAGACCCAGTACTTC. This sequence encodes CATSEPRTGVETQYF.